The 14 T cell receptor beta chains below were found in one sample sequenced in a study of OX40 agonist ivuxolimab in advanced cancers. Produced via immunoSEQ multiplex PCR; TCRdb's table is partial and in-frame only. The sample holds 45,000 to 50,000 clones; roughly nine tenths are singletons and the top ten take 10% to 15%. The input for sequencing was CD4+ or CD8+ T cells sorted from blood, taken in a trial of the OX40 agonist ivuxolimab. The receptors were sampled from an adult with an advanced solid tumor such as melanoma, head and neck, liver or kidney cancer.

The chain joins TRBV19 to TRBJ2-1, with 8 bases that match TRBD1. The V gene's germline CDR1 is LNHDA and CDR2 SQIVND (reference sequence). After removal of 11 bases from V and 10 bases from J, the junction contained 16 bases not matched to a gene. This CDR3 contains 14 residues. The CDR3 here is CAASYGDRGREQFF. The CDR3 DNA reads TGTGCCGCATCCTACGGTGACAGGGGTAGGGAGCAGTTCTTC.

The gene calls are TRBV13 and TRBJ2-7; D could derive from TRBD1 or TRBD2 (5 bases each). Per germline, CDR1 PRHDT and CDR2 FYEKMQ (reference sequence). V dropped 4 bases and J dropped 4 bases, with 14 bases sitting between them. This CDR3 is 14 amino acids long. CDR3 sequence reads: CASSSAGTDYEQYF. CDR3 bases: TGTGCCAGCAGCTCCGCAGGGACCGATTACGAGCAGTACTTC.

In DNA, the CDR3 is TGTGCCAGCAGCTTGAGGACTACCCCGGAGACCCAGTACTTC. This translates into CASSLRTTPETQYF. The chain employs TRBV7-6 and TRBJ2-5; D perhaps matches TRBD2 (6 bases). Trimming left V 3 bases short and J 5 bases short, with 13 bases between. Germline V gene data show CDR1 as SGHVS and CDR2 as FNYEAQ. CDR3 length equals 14 residues.

This rearrangement joins TRBV12-5 to TRBJ2-3, with 10 bases lining up with TRBD1. CDR1 LGHNT and CDR2 FRNRAP come from the germline V gene. This CDR3 has 17 amino acids. With V trimmed by 2 bases and J by 4 bases, 9 bases remained unmatched. The CDR3 sequence is CASGLRVTGGAPDTQYF. In DNA, the CDR3 is TGTGCTAGTGGTTTGAGGGTGACAGGGGGCGCCCCAGATACGCAGTATTTT.

This chain connects TRBV13 to TRBJ2-7; D not certain. V was cut by 2 bases and J by 5 bases, with 4 bases left in between. Germline CDR1 is PRHDT and CDR2 is FYEKMQ (reference sequence). The CDR3 runs to 11 residues. CDR3 bases: TGTGCCAGCAGCTTAAACGACGAGCAGTACTTC. Its translation: CASSLNDEQYF.

The chain links TRBV11-3 to TRBJ2-7; D unclear. Germline V gene data show CDR1 as SGHNT and CDR2 as YENEEA. CDR3 length: 13 amino acids. The V end lost 5 bases, the J end lost 3 bases, and 11 bases lay between the germline ends. Written as DNA, the CDR3 is TGTGCCAGCAGCCGTTTCAGTAACTACGAGCAGTACTTC. Protein product: CASSRFSNYEQYF.

The V gene is TRBV29-1, the J gene TRBJ1-5; D may be TRBD1 (6 bases). V lost 5 bases and J lost 4, with 18 bases in between. Germline assignment: CDR1 SQVTM and CDR2 ANQGSEA. The CDR3 runs to 15 residues. The CDR3 DNA follows: TGCAGCGTTTCCTCCGGAGGGGGGGGGAATCAGCCCCAGCATTTT. It is translated as CSVSSGGGGNQPQHF. The full variable domain, its missing parts supplied by reference TRBV29-1 and TRBJ1-5, is SAVISQKPSRDICQRGTSLTIQCQVDSQVTMMFWYRQQPGQSLTLIATANQGSEATYESGFVIDKFPISRPNLTFSTLTVSNMSPEDSSIYLCSVSSGGGGNQPQHFGDGTRLSIL.

CDR3 residues: CASSHRDNAYEQYF. The CDR3 coding sequence is TGTGCCAGCAGTCACCGGGACAATGCCTACGAGCAGTACTTC. The V and J genes are TRBV11-1 and TRBJ2-7; the D gene is possibly TRBD1 (6 bases). V dropped 6 bases and J dropped 2 bases, with 14 bases sitting between them. The CDR3 extends over 14 amino acids. Germline values: CDR1 SGHAT, CDR2 FQDESV (reference sequence). The variable domain in full, completed from reference TRBV11-1 and TRBJ2-7, reads EAEVAQSPRYKITEKSQAVAFWCDPISGHATLYWYRQILGQGPELLVQFQDESVVDDSQLPKDRFSAERLKGVDSTLKIQPAELGDSAMYLCASSHRDNAYEQYFGPGTRLTVT.

This chain connects TRBV7-3 to TRBJ1-2; 10 bases match TRBD1. CDR1 is SGHTA, CDR2 FQGTGA, per germline. This CDR3 has 17 amino acids. Trimming cost V 5 bases and J 6 bases; bases outside gene matches: 15. The CDR3 reads CASSIDPGQGSLNGYTF. The CDR3 DNA reads TGTGCCAGCAGCATAGATCCGGGACAGGGGTCTCTCAATGGCTACACCTTC.

V and J are TRBV7-9 and TRBJ2-5; 9 bases fit TRBD1. The V segment lost 5 bases and the J segment 4 bases; nucleotides outside the gene matches: 5. Germline V gives CDR1 SEHNR, CDR2 FQNEAQ (reference sequence). This CDR3 comprises 14 residues. DNA for the CDR3: TGTGCCAGCAGCCCAGGGGACAGGGCAGAGACCCAGTACTTC. Translated: CASSPGDRAETQYF. Full variable domain (missing parts from reference TRBV7-9 and TRBJ2-5): DTGVSQNPRHKITKRGQNVTFRCDPISEHNRLYWYRQTLGQGPEFLTYFQNEAQLEKSRLLSDRFSAERPKGSFSTLEIQRTEQGDSAMYLCASSPGDRAETQYFGPGTRLLVL.

The chain links TRBV5-6 to TRBJ1-3; D is ambiguous. The CDR3 has 15 residues. V was pared by 1 base and J by 1 base, with 9 bases between. Germline V lookup: CDR1 SGHDT, CDR2 YYEEEE. The CDR3 nucleotides read TGTGCCAGCAGCTTGTCACCAGGTTCTGGAAACACCATATATTTT. It translates to CASSLSPGSGNTIYF.

CDR3 in amino acids: CASSPLGGAWTGELFF. The CDR3 DNA reads TGTGCCAGCAGCCCCCTGGGGGGGGCTTGGACCGGGGAGCTGTTTTTT. The rearrangement joins TRBV7-2 to TRBJ2-2; maybe TRBD2 (7 bases). The CDR3 has 16 amino acids. V lost 5 bases and J 5 bases, leaving 18 bases between the germline ends. Per the germline V gene, CDR1 is SGHTA and CDR2 is FQGNSA.

The chain joins TRBV9 to TRBJ1-2; perhaps TRBD1 as D (5 bases). V shed 0 bases and J shed 7 bases, with 13 bases lying between them. Looked up from germline, CDR1 is SGDLS and CDR2 is YYNGEE. The CDR3 length is 14 residues. The CDR3 coding sequence is TGTGCCAGCAGCGTAGTTTCAGGGTCAGGTGGCTACACCTTC. Residues: CASSVVSGSGGYTF.

CDR3 in DNA: TGTGCCAGCAGTGACGGGACTAGCGGGAGGGACACCGGGGAGCTGTTTTTT. Its protein product is CASSDGTSGRDTGELFF. The rearrangement uses TRBV6-4 and TRBJ2-2, with 16 bases identical to TRBD2. Trimming took 2 bases from V and 3 from J; bases not matched to a gene: 0. CDR3 size: 17 residues. Germline V gene lookup returns CDR1 MRHNA and CDR2 SNTAGT.